These 6 T cell receptor beta chains originate from one sample sequenced in a study of T-cell reconstitution after alpha-beta-depleted transplantation in children. Preparation of the TCRbeta library was carried out with unique molecular identifiers. TCRdb fed the PCR reads into MiXCR, producing one record per CDR3 protein. The sample holds a few hundred thousand distinct CDR3 sequences; around 13% are singletons and the top ten take more than 5.5%. Sequenced material: PBMCs from the stem cell graft donor, taken from the stem cell graft. The receptors derive from a human donor who donated a stem cell graft to a child with combined immunodeficiency.

This clonotype came up a few times. The chain couples TRBV7-9 to TRBJ1-6, with TRBD1 matching 8 bases. Germline V gene sequence: CDR1 SEHNR, CDR2 FQNEAQ (reference sequence). Trimming took 1 base from V and 10 from J; bases not matched to a gene: 6. CDR3 length equals 15 residues. CDR3 coding DNA: TGTGCCAGCAGCTTAGGGCGACAGGGGAACTCACCCCTCCACTTT. It is translated as CASSLGRQGNSPLHF.

This clonotype was counted at least ten times. V and J are TRBV12-3 or TRBV12-4 and TRBJ2-5; TRBD1 agrees at 10 bases. After removal of 3 bases from V and 5 bases from J, the junction contained 9 bases not matched to a gene. CDR3 length: 16 residues. CDR3 sequence (DNA): TGTGCCAGCAGTTTTTCGGGACAGGGGATCTCCGAGACCCAGTACTTC. The encoded protein is CASSFSGQGISETQYF.

The chain uses TRBV10-3 and TRBJ1-2, with 11 bases identical to TRBD1. The V segment lost 6 bases and the J segment 7 bases; nucleotides outside the gene matches: 4. Germline lookup yields CDR1 ENHRY and CDR2 SYGVKD. The CDR3 length is 13 residues. The chain's CDR3 is CAISRTGGGGYTF. The CDR3 DNA follows: TGTGCCATCAGCCGGACAGGGGGCGGTGGCTACACCTTC.

This clonotype was seen many times. The gene calls are TRBV12-3 or TRBV12-4 and TRBJ1-5, with D perhaps matching TRBD1 (6 bases). This CDR3 has 15 amino acids. V shed 4 bases and J shed 5 bases, with 15 bases lying between them. The CDR3 coding sequence is TGTGCCAGCAGTTCCCGTGGGGACATAGATCAGCCCCAGCATTTT. As protein: CASSSRGDIDQPQHF.

J is TRBJ2-7 and V is TRBV9; D perhaps matches TRBD1 (6 bases). This CDR3 is 14 amino acids long. Per germline, CDR1 SGDLS and CDR2 YYNGEE. Deletions cut 3 bases from V and 1 base from J, with 11 bases between. CDR3 loop: CASSGSDSSYEQYF. The CDR3, as DNA: TGTGCCAGCAGCGGATCGGACAGTTCCTACGAGCAGTACTTC.

This clonotype was observed a few times. The chain combines TRBV5-1 with TRBJ2-4, with no clear D. The CDR3 spans 16 residues. V dropped 3 bases and J dropped 8 bases, with 21 bases sitting between them. Germline lookup yields CDR1 SGHRS and CDR2 YFSETQ. The CDR3 region is CASSSTSEGHGDIQYF. The CDR3 DNA follows: TGCGCCAGCAGCTCGACCTCGGAAGGCCATGGGGACATTCAGTACTTC.